This entry describes one T cell receptor beta chain. The antigen is unknown. The junction shows a germline mismatch at one end, possibly a read error. This record belongs to a study of T cells in Graves' hyperthyroidism and ophthalmopathy. Study-level information: Blood from the periphery was taken at initial diagnosis, before any treatment.

RNA transcripts gave rise to amplified TCR beta CDR3 regions. The TCR CDR3 was amplified in a first-round RT-PCR using the HTBI primer set. TCRdb reanalysed the multiplex PCR reads using MiXCR and keeps one entry per CDR3 protein. Of around 720,000 distinct CDR3 sequences in the sample, 35% are singletons; the top ten hold around 30%. PBMCs were obtained from under 13 ml fresh peripheral blood. Whole-study results and caveats: Most thyroid clonotypes with frequency above 0.001 were detected in blood.

The specimen sequenced was blood. The receptor's source is a woman aged 40-49 years with Graves' hyperthyroidism.

CDR3 in amino acids: CASSQAAGITIYF. The CDR3 nucleotides are TGTGCCAGCAGCCAGGCAGCGGGAATCACCATATATTTT. The chain uses TRBV14 and TRBJ1-3; D is uncertain. In germline, CDR1 is SGHDN, CDR2 FVKESK. This CDR3 is 13 amino acids long.